One and the same sample provided the 14 T cell receptor beta chains below, sequenced in a study of blood T cell repertoires in COVID-19. Only in-frame clones appear in the TCRdb table, and some are missing; sequencing was by immunoSEQ multiplex PCR. The data show roughly 480,000 clones, with about 88% seen just once and 0.7% to 1% held by the top ten. The sequenced sample was peripheral blood. These receptors were obtained from a man younger than 35 with COVID-19, enrolled during active disease.

Concerning this clone itself: This same CDR3 is encoded by further DNA sequences in the sample. V and J are TRBV7-9 and TRBJ2-7; no definite D call. Germline CDR1 and CDR2: SEHNR and FQNEAQ (reference sequence). The V and J ends lost 5 bases and 3 bases respectively, with 8 bases between them. CDR3 length: 12 residues. CDR3 amino acids: CASSTTSYEQYF. DNA for the CDR3: TGTGCCAGCAGCACCACGAGCTACGAGCAGTACTTC.

Only a few counts were recorded for this clone. The chain combines TRBV25-1 with TRBJ1-6; 8 bases are shared with TRBD1. This CDR3 region has 16 residues. Per germline, CDR1 MGHDK and CDR2 SYGVNS. V was pared by 2 bases and J by 7 bases, with 7 bases of the junction left unmatched. The CDR3 nucleotides read TGTGCCAGCAGTGAACCCCGGACAGGGCGGAATTCACCCCTCCACTTT. It yields the protein CASSEPRTGRNSPLHF.

The CDR3 nucleotides read TGTGCCAGCAGCCCAGTGGGGGGGGCTGCAGATACGCAGTATTTT. It is translated as CASSPVGGAADTQYF. The rearrangement links TRBV13 to TRBJ2-3, with a weak D call TRBD2 (7 bases). The CDR3 consists of 15 residues. V lost 5 bases to trimming and J lost 4 bases, with 16 bases between them. Germline lookup yields CDR1 PRHDT and CDR2 FYEKMQ (reference sequence).

V gene TRBV18 combines with J gene TRBJ2-7; possibly TRBD2 for D (5 bases). The CDR3 is 12 amino acids. Germline CDR1 is KGHSH and CDR2 is LQKENI. Trimming took 5 bases from V and 6 from J, leaving 11 bases between them. CDR3 residues: CASSSDSPEQYF. The CDR3 nucleotides read TGTGCCAGCTCATCGGACTCTCCCGAGCAGTACTTC.

The V gene is TRBV19, the J gene TRBJ1-4, with a tentative D call TRBD1 (6 bases). The CDR3 totals 15 residues. Germline V gene sequence: CDR1 LNHDA, CDR2 SQIVND (reference sequence). V dropped 6 bases and J dropped 2 bases, with 13 bases sitting between them. CDR3 residues: CASSPGAETNEKLFF. CDR3 DNA: TGTGCCAGTAGCCCAGGGGCGGAGACTAATGAAAAACTGTTTTTT.

The chain links TRBV6-4 to TRBJ1-6; maybe TRBD1 (5 bases). The ends were cut back, 9 bases at V and 7 bases at J, with 19 bases in the middle. Germline V gene data show CDR1 as MRHNA and CDR2 as SNTAGT. This CDR3 spans 15 amino acids. The CDR3 sequence: CASPDGAQLNSPLHF. The CDR3 nucleotides read TGTGCCAGTCCTGATGGGGCCCAGTTGAATTCACCCCTCCACTTT.

The chain is built from TRBV5-4 and TRBJ2-7; maybe TRBD2 (5 bases). Trimming shortened V by 4 bases and J by 2 bases, and 7 bases separated the two germline ends. The CDR3 extends over 12 amino acids. Germline V CDR1 and CDR2: SGHNT, YYREEE (reference sequence). DNA for the CDR3: TGTGCCAGCAGCCGGGGAACCTACGAGCAGTACTTC. This gives the protein CASSRGTYEQYF.

The chain links TRBV10-1 to TRBJ1-1, with D unclear. Trimming left V 0 bases short and J 4 bases short, with 12 bases between. Germline loops: CDR1 WNHNN, CDR2 SYGVQD (reference sequence). The CDR3 runs 15 residues. The CDR3 nucleotides read TGCGCCAGCAGTGAGTCCGGTTTAGAGTCCACTGAAGCTTTCTTT. Its translation: CASSESGLESTEAFF.

A remark on this clone: Other DNA sequences in the same sample also yield this CDR3. The rearrangement joins TRBV9 to TRBJ1-4; the match to TRBD1 covers 8 bases. In germline, CDR1 is SGDLS, CDR2 YYNGEE. V lost 1 base, J lost 6 bases, and 2 bases stayed unmatched. The CDR3 totals 14 residues. The CDR3 nucleotides read TGTGCCAGCAGCGTAACAGGGGGTGATGAAAAACTGTTTTTT. It yields the protein CASSVTGGDEKLFF.

The chain has TRBV11-3 and TRBJ2-3; no clear D gene. The V end lost 1 base, the J end lost 2 bases, and 7 bases lay between the germline ends. Per the germline V gene, CDR1 is SGHNT and CDR2 is YENEEA. The CDR3 consists of 14 residues. The CDR3 DNA reads TGTGCCAGCAGCTTAGCGGCGGACACAGATACGCAGTATTTT. This encodes CASSLAADTDTQYF.

The V and J genes are TRBV14 and TRBJ1-1; tentative D call: TRBD1 (6 bases). V was shortened by 0 bases and J by 8 bases, with 10 bases between the two germline ends. Germline V gene sequence: CDR1 SGHDN, CDR2 FVKESK. The CDR3 has 13 residues. CDR3 nucleotides: TGTGCCAGCAGCCAAGATGTGGGGGCAGAAGCTTTCTTT. Its protein product is CASSQDVGAEAFF.

The rearrangement joins TRBV2 to TRBJ1-2, with 7 nucleotides matching TRBD1. With V trimmed by 6 bases and J by 1 base, 2 bases remained unmatched. CDR3 length: 13 residues. Germline V lookup: CDR1 SNHLY, CDR2 FYNNEI. CDR3 DNA: TGTGCCAGCAGCGGGGACAGTAACTATGGCTACACCTTC. It encodes CASSGDSNYGYTF.

The chain combines TRBV19 with TRBJ1-2; D is unresolved. Per germline, CDR1 LNHDA and CDR2 SQIVND (reference sequence). The CDR3 runs 14 residues. V was shortened by 6 bases and J by 3 bases, with 14 bases between the two germline ends. The CDR3 nucleotides are TGTGCCAGTAGCTGGACTAGGGAAGACTATGGCTACACCTTC. Amino acid sequence: CASSWTREDYGYTF.

The V and J genes are TRBV12-5 and TRBJ2-1; 11 bases align to TRBD2. From germline, CDR1 is LGHNT and CDR2 FRNRAP. This CDR3 region has 17 residues. Trimming cost V 0 bases and J 5 bases; bases outside gene matches: 6. This CDR3 reads CASGLVWLAGGDNEQFF. The CDR3 region has the DNA TGTGCTAGTGGTTTGGTGTGGCTAGCGGGGGGAGACAATGAGCAGTTCTTC. Full variable domain (missing parts from reference TRBV12-5 and TRBJ2-1): DARVTQTPRHKVTEMGQEVTMRCQPILGHNTVFWYRQTMMQGLELLAYFRNRAPLDDSGMPKDRFSAEMPDATLATLKIQPSEPRDSAVYFCASGLVWLAGGDNEQFFGPGTRLTVL.